This is a list of T cell receptor beta chains from one sample in a study of blood T cell repertoires in COVID-19. Profiled with immunoSEQ multiplex PCR; TCRdb holds only in-frame clones, not every one. The repertoire consists of approximately 300,000 clones, with just under 90% occurring once and the leading ten covering over 5%. Sequenced input: peripheral blood. The receptors derive from a woman aged 45-60 years with COVID-19, enrolled during active disease. Each CDR3 is given with its conserved first and last residue. Each record gives: D gene, J gene, V gene, clone size, CDR3 protein, CDR3 DNA. D genes are given only for firm matches. Rows give clone size only sometimes, using once, few, many, or a class for an expanded clone.

d_call: .; j_call: TRBJ2-7; v_call: TRBV27; clone_size: .; cdr3_aa: CASSSDWRGRSYEQYF; cdr3_nt: TGTGCCAGCAGTTCTGATTGGAGGGGACGGTCCTACGAGCAGTACTTC
d_call: .; j_call: TRBJ2-1; v_call: TRBV3-1/TRBV3-2; clone_size: .; cdr3_aa: CASSQPADCYRPQFF; cdr3_nt: TGTGCCAGCAGCCAACCGGCCGACTGTTATCGTCCGCAGTTCTTC
d_call: .; j_call: TRBJ2-2; v_call: TRBV5-6; clone_size: .; cdr3_aa: CASSFRAGELFF; cdr3_nt: TGTGCCAGCAGCTTTCGGGCCGGGGAGCTGTTTTTT
d_call: TRBD1; j_call: TRBJ1-5; v_call: TRBV3-1/TRBV3-2; clone_size: .; cdr3_aa: CASSRTGVNQPQHF; cdr3_nt: TGTGCCAGCAGCCGGACAGGAGTTAATCAGCCCCAGCATTTT
d_call: TRBD2; j_call: TRBJ2-1; v_call: TRBV30; clone_size: .; cdr3_aa: CAWGGWSGTSYNEQFF; cdr3_nt: TGTGCCTGGGGGGGGTGGAGCGGGACCTCCTACAATGAGCAGTTCTTC
d_call: .; j_call: TRBJ2-7; v_call: TRBV2; clone_size: .; cdr3_aa: CASTAGAYEQYF; cdr3_nt: TGTGCCAGCACAGCCGGGGCCTACGAGCAGTACTTC
d_call: .; j_call: TRBJ1-5; v_call: TRBV18; clone_size: once; cdr3_aa: CASSPPGHSNQPQHF; cdr3_nt: TGTGCCAGCTCACCACCGGGACATAGCAATCAGCCCCAGCATTTT
d_call: .; j_call: TRBJ2-7; v_call: TRBV11-2; clone_size: .; cdr3_aa: CASSFLEVHEQYF; cdr3_nt: TGTGCCAGCAGCTTCCTAGAGGTTCACGAGCAGTACTTC
d_call: .; j_call: TRBJ2-7; v_call: TRBV21-1; clone_size: .; cdr3_aa: CASSKGGSGSSYEQYF; cdr3_nt: TGTGCCAGCAGCAAAGGTGGTAGCGGAAGCTCCTACGAGCAGTACTTC
d_call: TRBD1; j_call: TRBJ1-2; v_call: TRBV19; clone_size: .; cdr3_aa: CASTPLGQGVSGYTF; cdr3_nt: TGTGCCAGTACCCCCTTAGGACAGGGGGTCAGTGGCTACACCTTC
d_call: TRBD1; j_call: TRBJ1-1; v_call: TRBV4-1; clone_size: .; cdr3_aa: CASSQDGQGAQAFF; cdr3_nt: TGCGCCAGCAGCCAAGACGGGCAGGGGGCTCAAGCTTTCTTT
d_call: TRBD2; j_call: TRBJ2-1; v_call: TRBV10-1; clone_size: once; cdr3_aa: CASTAREWNEQFF; cdr3_nt: TGCGCCAGCACTGCGCGGGAGTGGAATGAGCAGTTCTTC
d_call: TRBD2; j_call: TRBJ2-1; v_call: TRBV7-6; clone_size: .; cdr3_aa: CASSPARTSGNNEQFF; cdr3_nt: TGTGCCAGCAGTCCAGCCCGGACTAGCGGCAACAATGAGCAGTTCTTC
d_call: TRBD2; j_call: TRBJ2-1; v_call: TRBV7-7; clone_size: .; cdr3_aa: CASSSSGMVRPHNEQFF; cdr3_nt: TGTGCTAGCAGCTCCAGCGGGATGGTTCGGCCCCACAATGAGCAGTTCTTC
d_call: TRBD1; j_call: TRBJ1-2; v_call: TRBV6-5; clone_size: .; cdr3_aa: CASSRTGPLFYGYTF; cdr3_nt: TGTGCCAGCAGTAGGACAGGGCCCCTATTCTATGGCTACACCTTC
d_call: .; j_call: TRBJ1-5; v_call: TRBV7-2; clone_size: once; cdr3_aa: CASSLTANQPQHF; cdr3_nt: TGTGCCAGCAGCTTGACAGCGAATCAGCCCCAGCATTTT
d_call: TRBD1; j_call: TRBJ1-5; v_call: TRBV27; clone_size: once; cdr3_aa: CASSLSRTGGQPQHF; cdr3_nt: TGTGCCAGCAGTTTATCTAGGACAGGGGGGCAGCCCCAGCATTTT
d_call: .; j_call: TRBJ2-5; v_call: TRBV7-9; clone_size: .; cdr3_aa: CASLPGSGTQYF; cdr3_nt: TGTGCCAGCTTACCGGGATCTGGGACCCAGTACTTC
d_call: .; j_call: TRBJ2-7; v_call: TRBV4-1; clone_size: .; cdr3_aa: CASSQTGFPYEQYF; cdr3_nt: TGCGCCAGCAGCCAAACGGGATTTCCCTACGAGCAGTACTTC
d_call: .; j_call: TRBJ1-1; v_call: TRBV24-1; clone_size: .; cdr3_aa: CATSDGGRYTEAFF; cdr3_nt: TGTGCCACCAGTGACGGGGGACGGTACACTGAAGCTTTCTTT
d_call: .; j_call: TRBJ2-1; v_call: TRBV5-1; clone_size: .; cdr3_aa: CASSLDGGGSYNEQFF; cdr3_nt: TGCGCCAGCAGCTTGGATGGGGGAGGTTCCTACAATGAGCAGTTCTTC
d_call: .; j_call: TRBJ1-2; v_call: TRBV7-9; clone_size: once; cdr3_aa: CASSLDLGSNYGYTF; cdr3_nt: TGTGCCAGCAGCTTAGACCTAGGCTCAAACTATGGCTACACCTTC
d_call: TRBD1; j_call: TRBJ2-7; v_call: TRBV2; clone_size: .; cdr3_aa: CAIHRSRGYLTYEQYF; cdr3_nt: TGTGCCATTCACAGGTCCAGGGGGTACCTTACCTACGAGCAGTACTTC